These 25 T cell receptor beta chains were all obtained from the same sample, sequenced in a study of shared clonotypes between healthy human individuals. Profiled with immunoSEQ multiplex PCR; TCRdb holds only in-frame clones, not every one. Of some 2 million clones in the sample, roughly 95% were seen once. Input material: naive CD4+ T cells sorted from blood. As for subset: CD45RA+ positively selected. These receptors came from a man younger than 35 in good health.

The chain links TRBV5-4 to TRBJ2-7; 9 positions match TRBD1. This CDR3 has 13 residues. Germline V gives CDR1 SGHNT, CDR2 YYREEE (reference sequence). The V gene end was trimmed by 4 bases and the J gene end by 5 bases; junction bases not matched to a gene: 4. CDR3 DNA sequence: TGTGCCAGCAGCCGGGACAGGGTTCACGAGCAGTACTTC. It translates to CASSRDRVHEQYF.

The V gene is TRBV7-2, the J gene TRBJ2-7; D remains unclear. The germline CDR1 and CDR2 sequences are SGHTA and FQGNSA. Trimming took 5 bases from V and 0 from J, leaving 14 bases between them. This CDR3 contains 15 residues. As DNA, the CDR3 is TGTGCCAGCAGCCGGTGGGGTCTGAGCTCCTACGAGCAGTACTTC. Translated, it gives CASSRWGLSSYEQYF. The complete variable domain, with remaining parts taken from reference TRBV7-2 and TRBJ2-7, reads GAGVSQSPSNKVTEKGKDVELRCDPISGHTALYWYRQSLGQGLEFLIYFQGNSAPDKSGLPSDRFSAERTGGSVSTLTIQRTQQEDSAVYLCASSRWGLSSYEQYFGPGTRLTVT.

The chain is built from TRBV28 and TRBJ2-1; 8 nucleotides agree with TRBD1. J gave up 8 bases and V 5 bases, and 32 bases lay outside the gene matches. Germline-derived CDR1 and CDR2 are MDHEN and SYDVKM. The CDR3 loop spans 22 amino acids. The CDR3 is CASSPGKPDRAYTSLHTYEQFF. In DNA form, the CDR3 reads TGTGCCAGCAGTCCCGGAAAACCGGACAGGGCCTACACTAGCTTACACACCTATGAGCAGTTCTTC.

This clone occurred a few times. The genes are TRBV19 and TRBJ2-2, with D unresolved. The germline V gene encodes CDR1 LNHDA and CDR2 SQIVND (reference sequence). V lost 3 bases and J 4 bases, leaving 15 bases between the germline ends. CDR3 length equals 16 residues. The CDR3 DNA is TGTGCCAGTAGTATTCGGTACAACAGTTTCACCGGGGAGCTGTTTTTT. Amino acid sequence: CASSIRYNSFTGELFF.

The rearrangement links TRBV6-6 to TRBJ2-1, with 12 bases fitting TRBD2. The CDR3 extends over 14 amino acids. The germline V gene has CDR1 MNHNY and CDR2 SVGAGI (reference sequence). V trimming: 7 bases; J trimming: 7 bases; junction bases outside the gene matches: 5. Here the CDR3 reads CASTSGRAGNEQFF. The CDR3, as DNA: TGTGCCAGCACTAGCGGGAGGGCAGGTAATGAGCAGTTCTTC.

This chain joins TRBV20-1 and TRBJ2-7; D might be TRBD1 (5 bases). In germline, CDR1 is DFQATT, CDR2 SNEGSKA (reference sequence). The CDR3 length is 10 residues. V gave up 3 bases and J gave up 5 bases, with 5 bases separating them. The DNA of the CDR3 is TGCAGTGCTAGCAGGGACGAGCAGTACTTC. The encoded protein is CSASRDEQYF.

This clone was observed once. This chain connects TRBV28 to TRBJ1-4; D perhaps matches TRBD1 (5 bases). The ends were cut back, 6 bases at V and 8 bases at J, with 22 bases in the middle. Germline CDR1 and CDR2: MDHEN and SYDVKM. This CDR3 has 16 residues. CDR3 DNA: TGTGCCAGCAGCTCCCCCTCGGGGGGAAGGCTCGAAAAACTGTTTTTT. Protein product: CASSSPSGGRLEKLFF.

This clone was found once. Different DNA sequences within this sample yield the same CDR3. The chain has TRBV28 and TRBJ1-1, with TRBD1 as a possible D gene (5 bases). The length of the CDR3 is 15 residues. V shed 6 bases and J shed 1 base, with 15 bases lying between them. Looked up from germline, CDR1 is MDHEN and CDR2 is SYDVKM. The CDR3 DNA follows: TGTGCCAGCAGCTTAGGGTCTCAGGGGAACACTGAAGCTTTCTTT. Translating it yields CASSLGSQGNTEAFF. Full variable domain (rest looked up from reference TRBV28 and TRBJ1-1): DVKVTQSSRYLVKRTGEKVFLECVQDMDHENMFWYRQDPGLGLRLIYFSYDVKMKEKGDIPEGYSVSREKKERFSLILESASTNQTSMYLCASSLGSQGNTEAFFGQGTRLTVV.

This chain joins TRBV14 and TRBJ2-3, with TRBD2 matching 7 bases. V trimming: 10 bases; J trimming: 6 bases; junction bases outside the gene matches: 13. Per germline, CDR1 SGHDN and CDR2 FVKESK. The CDR3 covers 14 residues. The CDR3 protein is CANRRGGGPDTQYF. The CDR3 region has the DNA TGTGCCAACCGGCGCGGGGGAGGTCCCGATACGCAGTATTTT.

The chain is built from TRBV15 and TRBJ1-4, with D possibly matching TRBD1 (6 bases). V lost 8 bases to trimming and J lost 7 bases, with 17 bases between them. CDR1 is LNHNV and CDR2 is YYDKDF in the germline V gene (reference sequence). The CDR3 spans 14 residues. The CDR3 sequence is CATCDRFEGEKLFF. The CDR3, as DNA: TGTGCCACCTGCGACAGGTTTGAGGGTGAAAAACTGTTTTTT.

Of note for this clone: A read error may explain this, as a much larger clone is one base away. Other DNA sequences from this sample encode an identical CDR3 as well. The chain couples TRBV2 to TRBJ1-1; D is unresolved. The CDR3 is 12 amino acids. Trimming pared 4 bases from V and 11 bases from J, leaving 14 bases between. Germline CDR1 and CDR2: SNHLY and FYNNEI. This chain's CDR3 is CASSGSGPRAFF. CDR3 DNA: TGTGCCAGCAGTGGTTCCGGCCCGCGGGCTTTCTTT. Full variable domain (outside the CDR3, taken from reference TRBV2 and TRBJ1-1): EPEVTQTPSHQVTQMGQEVILRCVPISNHLYFYWYRQILGQKVEFLVSFYNNEISEKSEIFDDQFSVERPDGSNFTLKIRSTKLEDSAMYFCASSGSGPRAFFGQGTRLTVV.

V gene TRBV19 combines with J gene TRBJ1-1, with TRBD1 matching over 11 bases. The CDR3 contains 16 residues. Trimming cost V 5 bases and J 6 bases; bases outside gene matches: 11. CDR1 and CDR2 from the germline V gene are LNHDA and SQIVND (reference sequence). The DNA for the CDR3 is TGTGCCAGTAGTCCTGGGACAGGGGGTGGAAGGGCTGAAGCTTTCTTT. Amino acids: CASSPGTGGGRAEAFF.

The table lists this clone with a count of one. Other DNA sequences in the same sample also yield this CDR3. The chain has TRBV18 and TRBJ1-2; weak D call: TRBD1 (5 bases). The CDR3 sequence is 13 residues long. V was clipped by 3 bases and J by 3 bases, with 8 bases between them. Germline CDR1 is KGHSH and CDR2 is LQKENI. Here the CDR3 DNA reads TGTGCCAGCTCACCTCTGGGGGACTATGGCTACACCTTC. Residues: CASSPLGDYGYTF.

The CDR3 nucleotides read TGTGCCACCTCAGGGACGGTACAGAACACCGGGGAGCTGTTTTTT. It codes for CATSGTVQNTGELFF. The chain combines TRBV15 with TRBJ2-2; possibly TRBD1 or TRBD2 for D (5 bases each). Germline assignment: CDR1 LNHNV and CDR2 YYDKDF (reference sequence). V was clipped by 8 bases and J by 1 base, with 14 bases between them. The CDR3 is 15 residues long.

A note on this clone: Other nucleotide sequences from this sample produce the same CDR3. The chain is built from TRBV5-1 and TRBJ2-3, with D perhaps TRBD2 (6 bases). The CDR3 spans 15 residues. Germline V lookup: CDR1 SGHRS, CDR2 YFSETQ. Trimming took 3 bases from V and 1 from J, leaving 12 bases between them. The CDR3 region has the DNA TGCGCCAGCAGCTCCTTAGGCGGGGGCACAGATACGCAGTATTTT. Translation: CASSSLGGGTDTQYF.

The rearrangement uses TRBV6-5 and TRBJ1-4; TRBD1 might be the D (5 bases). CDR3 length: 15 residues. V lost 0 bases, J lost 5 bases, and 10 bases lay in between. Germline V gene lookup returns CDR1 MNHEY and CDR2 SVGAGI. This CDR3 is CASSYSNRRNEKLFF. As DNA, the CDR3 is TGTGCCAGCAGTTACTCGAACAGGAGAAATGAAAAACTGTTTTTT.

The chain recombines TRBV10-2 with TRBJ2-2; a weak D match, TRBD1 (5 bases). The CDR3 runs to 15 residues. The germline V and J ends were trimmed by 3 bases and 7 bases, with 15 bases remaining between them. Germline CDR1 WSHSY, CDR2 SAAADI. The DNA for the CDR3 is TGCGCCAGCAGTGACGTTTGGACAACGGTCGGGGAGCTGTTTTTT. This gives the protein CASSDVWTTVGELFF.

The rearrangement uses TRBV5-1 and TRBJ1-1; possible D gene TRBD1, 6 bases. CDR1 and CDR2 (germline): SGHRS, YFSETQ. The CDR3 totals 17 residues. The germline V and J ends were trimmed by 0 bases and 2 bases, with 17 bases remaining between them. The CDR3: CASSLAAGWGANTEAFF. CDR3 nucleotides: TGCGCCAGCAGCTTGGCGGCAGGGTGGGGGGCCAACACTGAAGCTTTCTTT.

The chain uses TRBV6-1 and TRBJ2-7; TRBD1 aligns across 11 bases. This CDR3 spans 15 amino acids. J lost 2 bases, V lost 7 bases, and 7 bases had no gene match. Germline CDR1 and CDR2: MNHNS and SASEGT. This CDR3 reads CASTTRTGGPYEQYF. The CDR3 bases are TGTGCCAGCACCACTAGGACAGGGGGCCCCTACGAGCAGTACTTC.

The J gene is TRBJ2-1, the V gene TRBV6-1, with TRBD2 as a possible D gene (6 bases). Trimming shortened V by 8 bases and J by 8 bases, and 22 bases separated the two germline ends. This CDR3 is 15 amino acids long. The germline gives CDR1 MNHNS, CDR2 SASEGT. The CDR3 is CASGSGEAGTDEQFF. CDR3 DNA sequence: TGTGCCAGCGGGTCGGGAGAGGCTGGTACGGATGAGCAGTTCTTC.

The chain uses TRBV5-1 and TRBJ2-7; 7 bases fit TRBD1. Germline V lookup: CDR1 SGHRS, CDR2 YFSETQ. The CDR3 extends over 15 amino acids. V gave up 5 bases and J gave up 6 bases; unmatched junction bases: 14. The DNA of the CDR3 is TGCGCCAGCAGTTTAACAGCAGGGGGATCGGGCGAGCAGTACTTC. It is translated as CASSLTAGGSGEQYF.

The rearrangement joins TRBV15 to TRBJ1-3; D call uncertain. V was shortened by 0 bases and J by 4 bases, with 4 bases between the two germline ends. This CDR3 is 13 amino acids long. The germline V gene encodes CDR1 LNHNV and CDR2 YYDKDF (reference sequence). This CDR3 is CATSRDVGNTIYF. The CDR3 bases are TGTGCCACCAGCAGAGATGTGGGAAACACCATATATTTT.

The V call is TRBV7-2, the J call TRBJ2-3; TRBD1 matches at 9 bases. The ends lost 4 bases at V and 8 bases at J; junction bases unmatched: 4. The CDR3 is 13 residues long. Germline V lookup: CDR1 SGHTA, CDR2 FQGNSA. For the CDR3, the DNA is TGTGCCAGCAGCTCGACAGGGGGGGCTACGCAGTATTTT. This translates into CASSSTGGATQYF.

With respect to this clone: This specimen includes other DNA sequences encoding the same CDR3. The V and J genes are TRBV18 and TRBJ2-7; 11 positions agree with TRBD1. The CDR3 is 14 residues long. V was pared by 5 bases and J by 3 bases, with 3 bases of the junction left unmatched. Germline CDR1 KGHSH, CDR2 LQKENI. The DNA for the CDR3 is TGTGCCAGCTCATCGGGGACAGGGGGCTACGAGCAGTACTTC. It specifies CASSSGTGGYEQYF.

The CDR3 DNA is TGCGCCAGCAGCTACAGACAGGGTACACGCACCGGGGAGCTGTTTTTT. It encodes CASSYRQGTRTGELFF. The chain recombines TRBV5-1 with TRBJ2-2; TRBD1 matches 7 bases. Germline CDR1 and CDR2: SGHRS and YFSETQ. Trimming took 3 bases from V and 4 from J; bases not matched to a gene: 9. The CDR3 is 16 residues long.